A selection of T cell receptor beta chains follows, all from one sample in a study of OX40 agonist ivuxolimab in advanced cancers. The table came from immunoSEQ multiplex PCR; TCRdb's copy has only in-frame clones and leaves some out. In the table there are tens of thousands of clones, 85% to 90% of which are singletons. The sequencing used CD4+ or CD8+ T cells sorted from blood, collected in a trial of the OX40 agonist ivuxolimab. The receptors were sampled from an adult with an advanced solid tumor such as melanoma, head and neck, liver or kidney cancer. Each CDR3 is given with its conserved first and last residue. The D gene is left open where the match is weak. Size values are once, few and many counts, or a class for expanded clones, and some rows have none.

>TRBJ2-1|TRBD1|TRBV2|-
CASALDRGSFNEQFF
TGTGCCAGCGCCCTAGACAGGGGATCATTCAATGAGCAGTTCTTC
>TRBJ2-5|-|TRBV28|-
CASSFFGQQETQYF
TGTGCCAGCAGTTTCTTTGGGCAGCAAGAGACCCAGTACTTC
>TRBJ1-2|-|TRBV5-4|-
CASSLGGGYLGYGYTF
TGTGCCAGCAGCTTGGGAGGGGGGTATCTTGGCTATGGCTACACCTTC
>TRBJ1-2|TRBD1|TRBV4-1|-
CASSQQPGQGIYGYTF
TGCGCCAGCAGCCAACAACCGGGACAGGGGATCTATGGCTACACCTTC
>TRBJ2-3|-|TRBV11-2|once
CASSLMIDTDTQYF
TGTGCCAGCAGCTTAATGATAGACACAGATACGCAGTATTTT
>TRBJ2-1|-|TRBV7-9|-
CASLLWLANDNEQFF
TGTGCCAGCTTATTGTGGCTAGCCAATGACAATGAGCAGTTCTTC
>TRBJ2-7|-|TRBV11-3|-
CASSLAGGSSYEQYF
TGTGCCAGCAGCTTAGCCGGGGGTAGCTCCTACGAGCAGTACTTC
>TRBJ2-2|TRBD2|TRBV4-1|once
CASSHEVPGLAGQPNTGELFF
TGCGCCAGCAGCCATGAAGTACCGGGACTAGCGGGACAACCTAACACCGGGGAGCTGTTTTTT
>TRBJ2-5|TRBD2|TRBV7-6|-
CASSSPGGTSGSGYQETQYF
TGTGCCAGCAGCTCCCCAGGGGGGACTAGCGGGAGCGGGTACCAAGAGACCCAGTACTTC
>TRBJ2-3|TRBD2|TRBV6-1|-
CATGLGGTDTQYF
TGTGCTACGGGACTAGGAGGCACAGATACGCAGTATTTT